This T cell receptor (beta chain) was profiled in a study of blood T cell repertoires in COVID-19 (dated by TCRdb to 2020 to 2022). About the full investigation: Samples from collaborators originated in the United States, Italy and Spain and spanned both the acute and convalescent phases of COVID-19. The material from the prospective study consisted of cDNA or gDNA derived from T cells, B-cell-depleted T cells, or PBMCs. Subjects who had been exposed to COVID-19, were actively infected with it, or had recovered from it provided the deeply sampled blood TCRbeta repertoires that made up the dataset. The repertoires were released in a freely available public database meant as a resource for research on the immune response to SARS-CoV-2. The samples were drawn from the first 160 participants of the ongoing ImmuneRACE study and from over 950 subjects provided by 6 global collaborators. Sample metadata almost always included a de-identified subject ID, COVID-19 status, age in years and sex. HLA class I and class II types, where available, came from metadata supplied by the sample provider rather than from assay-based typing.

Whole blood was collected in K2EDTA tubes by collaborating institutions according to the institutions' own protocols. For TCRbeta analysis, collaborator samples were shipped as frozen whole blood, as isolated PBMCs, or as DNA extracted from either sample type. Here is what the overall study found, with its caveats: The quantity of clinical and demographic metadata differed by source and by participant and was supplied without curation.

V is cut by 0 bases and J by 5 bases, and the space between the germline ends is 10 bases. The CDR3 spans 14 residues, from the cysteine through the phenylalanine. The sequence is cut down to CDR3 DNA, 42 bases in frame from base 1. The germline V gene (reference sequence) yields GTSNPN for CDR1 and SVGIG for CDR2. The immunoSEQ Assay, a bias-controlled multiplex PCR, was used to amplify TCRbeta CDR3 regions from genomic DNA. On the study's bioinformatics: Nucleated cell counts per sample were estimated from amplification of reference gene primers within the assay. To quantify the absolute abundance of each unique TCRbeta CDR3 rearrangement, sequence reads were collapsed and filtered. For each sample, productive Simpson clonality was calculated as the square root of Simpson's diversity index across productive rearrangements. TCRdb limited this immuneACCESS table to in-frame rearrangements with V and J called. A share of clones is missing; checked studies link under half to unresolved V genes, and the rest is unexplained. The D gene and trimming were derived from the DNA, and the V and J assignments and clone size from that table. The sample table contains a few hundred thousand clones; only one count was recorded for roughly nine tenths of them. Under 6.5% of the sample is in the top ten clones.

Concerning this clone: Which antigen it targets is not known. No base-level quality is on record; no much larger clone is a single base apart.

The V and J genes are TRBV30 and TRBJ2-2; the D gene assignment is ambiguous. Specimen: peripheral blood. This sequence was found in a man aged 60 to 75 with acute or convalescent COVID-19. The nucleotide sequence is given as TGTGCCTGGAGTGTCAACCTGCGGACCGGGGAGCTGTTTTTT. It encodes CAWSVNLRTGELFF.